This TCR beta chain was captured by sequencing in a study of CD8 T cells in ankylosing spondylitis. The study, taken as a whole, reports: Disease-linked clones reportedly concentrated significantly in matched ankylosing spondylitis synovial fluid.

Germline lookup yields CDR1 SGHKS and CDR2 YYEKEE (reference sequence). This CDR3 spans 15 amino acids. J lost 2 bases, V lost 0 bases, and 3 bases had no gene match. The table lists this clonotype with many counts. Its antigen remains unknown. Using quantitative 5'-RACE with molecular barcodes, the authors made TCR beta libraries. TCRdb analysed the 5' RACE reads with MiXCR anew, one entry per CDR3 protein. Of some 290,000 distinct CDR3 sequences detected, around 18% appear once; the ten largest clones hold roughly 8%. Sequenced input: blood, either unsorted or a sorted T cell fraction (not recorded which). The clonotype comes from a male donor with ankylosing spondylitis or in good health (not recorded which). The chain recombines TRBV5-5 with TRBJ2-3, with 7 nucleotides matching TRBD1. The CDR3 DNA sequence: TGTGCCAGCAGCTTGGACAGGGGACCCACAGATACGCAGTATTTT. This translates into CASSLDRGPTDTQYF.